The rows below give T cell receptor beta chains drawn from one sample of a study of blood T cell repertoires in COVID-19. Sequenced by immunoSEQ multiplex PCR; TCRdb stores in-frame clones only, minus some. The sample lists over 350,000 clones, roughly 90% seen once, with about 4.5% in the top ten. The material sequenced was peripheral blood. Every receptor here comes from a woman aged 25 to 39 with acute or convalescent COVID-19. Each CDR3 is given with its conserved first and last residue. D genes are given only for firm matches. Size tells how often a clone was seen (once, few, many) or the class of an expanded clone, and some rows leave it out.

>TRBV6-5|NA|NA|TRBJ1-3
CASSYSVGGNTIYF
TGTGCCAGCAGTTACAGCGTAGGTGGAAACACCATATATTTT
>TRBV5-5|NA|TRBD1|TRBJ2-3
CASSGTGGLDTQYF
TGTGCCAGCAGCGGGACAGGGGGTCTCGATACGCAGTATTTT
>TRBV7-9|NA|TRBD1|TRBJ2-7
CASSRRRDSNEQYF
TGTGCCAGCAGCCGCCGACGGGACAGCAACGAGCAGTACTTC
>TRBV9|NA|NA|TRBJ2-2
CASSALLLRSGGELFF
TGTGCCAGCAGCGCTCTACTATTAAGGTCCGGTGGGGAGCTGTTTTTT
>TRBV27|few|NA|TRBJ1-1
CASSHGANTEAFF
TGTGCCAGCAGTCATGGGGCGAACACTGAAGCTTTCTTT
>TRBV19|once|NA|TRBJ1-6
CASSILDSYNSPLHF
TGTGCCAGTAGTATTCTGGACAGTTATAATTCACCCCTCCACTTT
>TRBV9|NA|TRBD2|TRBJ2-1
CASSVAGLAFNEQFF
TGTGCCAGCAGCGTAGCTGGACTAGCGTTCAATGAGCAGTTCTTC
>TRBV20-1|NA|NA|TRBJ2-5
CSASPEETQYF
TGCAGTGCTAGTCCAGAAGAGACCCAGTACTTC
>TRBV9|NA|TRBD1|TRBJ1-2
CASGQGGYGYTF
TGTGCCAGCGGTCAGGGGGGCTATGGCTACACCTTC
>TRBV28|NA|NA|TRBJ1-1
CASSPGLVNTEAFF
TGTGCCAGCAGCCCCGGACTGGTAAACACTGAAGCTTTCTTT
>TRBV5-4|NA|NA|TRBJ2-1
CASSLGTNAYNEQFF
TGTGCCAGCAGCTTGGGGACTAACGCCTACAATGAGCAGTTCTTC
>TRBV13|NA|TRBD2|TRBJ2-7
CASSPGRGGNYEQYF
TGTGCCAGCAGCCCCGGGCGGGGGGGAAACTACGAGCAGTACTTC
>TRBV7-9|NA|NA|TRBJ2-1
CASSLAGSYNEQFF
TGTGCCAGCAGCTTGGCAGGGTCCTACAATGAGCAGTTCTTC
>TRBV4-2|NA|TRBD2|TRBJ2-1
CASSPLSGGPLDNEQFF
TGTGCCAGCAGCCCTCTTAGCGGGGGGCCTCTCGACAATGAGCAGTTCTTC
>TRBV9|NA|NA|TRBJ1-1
CASSVYPIGGTEAFF
TGTGCCAGCAGCGTATATCCAATCGGGGGGACTGAAGCTTTCTTT
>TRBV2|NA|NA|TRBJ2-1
CASMGDGDEQFF
TGTGCCAGCATGGGTGACGGGGATGAGCAGTTCTTC
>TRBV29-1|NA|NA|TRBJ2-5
CSVSEETQYF
TGCAGCGTCTCCGAGGAGACCCAGTACTTC
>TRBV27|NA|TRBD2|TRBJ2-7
CASSLTSGGVLEQYF
TGTGCCAGCAGTTTAACAAGCGGGGGGGTTCTAGAGCAGTACTTC
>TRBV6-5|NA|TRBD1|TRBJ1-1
CASSYSIRGRGRAFF
TGTGCCAGCAGTTACTCGATTCGGGGCAGGGGGAGAGCTTTCTTT
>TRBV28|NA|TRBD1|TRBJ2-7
CAISGTGSFEQYF
TGTGCCATCTCCGGGACAGGGTCTTTCGAGCAGTACTTC
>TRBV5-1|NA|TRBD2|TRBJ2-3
CASSFDSGGTDTQYF
TGCGCCAGCAGCTTTGATAGCGGGGGTACAGATACGCAGTATTTT
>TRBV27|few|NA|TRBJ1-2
CASSTNREGYGYTF
TGTGCCAGCAGTACAAACAGGGAGGGCTATGGCTACACCTTC
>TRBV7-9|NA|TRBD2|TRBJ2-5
CASSRTSGGYETQYF
TGTGCCAGCAGCCGGACTAGCGGGGGGTATGAGACCCAGTACTTC
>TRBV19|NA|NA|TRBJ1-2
CASSIIRGGQDYGYTF
TGTGCCAGTAGTATCATCCGGGGAGGGCAGGACTATGGCTACACCTTC
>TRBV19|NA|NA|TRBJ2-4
CASSPRATLRGKNIQYF
TGTGCCAGTAGTCCCCGGGCAACCCTTCGGGGGAAAAACATTCAGTACTTC
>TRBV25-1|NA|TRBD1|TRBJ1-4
CASSEGTPGGEKLFF
TGTGCCAGCAGTGAAGGGACCCCAGGGGGGGAAAAACTGTTTTTT
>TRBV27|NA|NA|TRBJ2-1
CASSSGTPFREQFF
TGTGCCAGCAGTTCCGGGACACCCTTTAGGGAGCAGTTCTTC
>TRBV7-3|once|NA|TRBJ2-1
CASSLGRGYEQFF
TGTGCCAGCAGCTTAGGCAGGGGATATGAGCAGTTCTTC
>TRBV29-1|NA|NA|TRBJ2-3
CSVDVREVTDTQYF
TGCAGCGTTGATGTCAGGGAGGTCACAGATACGCAGTATTTT
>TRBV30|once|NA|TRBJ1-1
CAWAPDKHEAFF
TGTGCCTGGGCCCCAGATAAACATGAAGCTTTCTTT
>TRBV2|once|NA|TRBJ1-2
CASQWGVSYGYTF
TGTGCCAGCCAGTGGGGGGTGAGCTATGGCTACACCTTC
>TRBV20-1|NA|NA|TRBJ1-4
CSARGNEKLFF
TGCAGTGCTAGGGGCAATGAAAAACTGTTTTTT
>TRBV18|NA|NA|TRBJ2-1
CASSPAGPYNEQFF
TGTGCCAGCTCACCCGCGGGACCCTACAATGAGCAGTTCTTC
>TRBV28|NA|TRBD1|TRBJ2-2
CASGDRQGIGGELFF
TGTGCCAGCGGAGACCGACAGGGTATAGGCGGGGAGCTGTTTTTT
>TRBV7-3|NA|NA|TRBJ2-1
CASSLTLRGEQFF
TGTGCCAGCAGCTTAACCCTCCGGGGGGAGCAGTTCTTC
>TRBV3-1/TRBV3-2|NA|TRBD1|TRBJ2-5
CASSDRGFETQYF
TGTGCCAGCAGCGACAGGGGCTTCGAGACCCAGTACTTC
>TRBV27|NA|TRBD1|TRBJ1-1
CASSGLDRGNTEAFF
TGTGCCAGCAGCGGCCTGGACAGGGGAAACACTGAAGCTTTCTTT
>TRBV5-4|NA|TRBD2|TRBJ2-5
CASSFASGAGETQYF
TGTGCCAGCAGCTTCGCTAGCGGGGCCGGGGAGACCCAGTACTTC
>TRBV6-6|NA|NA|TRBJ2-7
CASSSPGYYEQYF
TGTGCCAGCAGTTCCCCAGGTTACTACGAGCAGTACTTC
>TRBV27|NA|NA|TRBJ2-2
CASAFPGTGELFF
TGTGCCAGCGCCTTTCCGGGGACCGGGGAGCTGTTTTTT
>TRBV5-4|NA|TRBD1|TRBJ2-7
CASTRDRGSYEQYF
TGTGCCAGCACCCGAGACAGGGGGTCCTACGAGCAGTACTTC
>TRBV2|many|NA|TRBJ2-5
CASSGTTGQETQYF
TGTGCCAGCAGTGGGACAACCGGGCAAGAGACCCAGTACTTC
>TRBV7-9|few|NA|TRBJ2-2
CASTNVRGGELFF
TGTGCCAGCACCAACGTTCGGGGCGGGGAGCTGTTTTTT
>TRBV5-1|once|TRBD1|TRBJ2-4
CASSFTGQGAAKNIQYF
TGCGCCAGCAGCTTTACCGGACAGGGGGCGGCCAAAAACATTCAGTACTTC
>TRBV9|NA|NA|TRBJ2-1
CASSVGGREQFF
TGTGCCAGCAGCGTAGGAGGGCGTGAGCAGTTCTTC
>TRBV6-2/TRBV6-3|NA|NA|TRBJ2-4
CASSLGAVSAKNIQYF
TGTGCCAGCAGTTTGGGGGCGGTGTCGGCCAAAAACATTCAGTACTTC
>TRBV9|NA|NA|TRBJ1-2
CASSVGAGSYGYTF
TGTGCCAGCAGCGTAGGGGCAGGGTCCTATGGCTACACCTTC
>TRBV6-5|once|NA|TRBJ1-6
CASVAGAFYSPLHF
TGTGCCAGCGTGGCAGGTGCTTTTTATTCACCCCTCCACTTT
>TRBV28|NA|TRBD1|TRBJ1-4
CASSPQGGLSEKLFF
TGTGCCAGCAGTCCCCAGGGGGGCTTGAGTGAAAAACTGTTTTTT
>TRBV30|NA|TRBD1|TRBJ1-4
CAWSVRTGFNEKLFF
TGTGCCTGGAGTGTCAGGACAGGATTCAATGAAAAACTGTTTTTT
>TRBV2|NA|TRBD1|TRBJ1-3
CASSRTGTAIGNTIYF
TGTGCCAGCAGTCGTACCGGGACAGCGATAGGAAACACCATATATTTT
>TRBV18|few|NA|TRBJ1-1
CASSPTGNTEAFF
TGTGCCAGCTCACCGACAGGGAACACTGAAGCTTTCTTT
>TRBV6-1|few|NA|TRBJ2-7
CASSEYDRITYEQYF
TGTGCCAGCAGTGAATATGACAGGATTACCTACGAGCAGTACTTC
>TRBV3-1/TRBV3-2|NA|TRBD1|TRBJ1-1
CASSLRQGLNTEAFF
TGTGCCAGCAGCCTTAGACAGGGGTTGAACACTGAAGCTTTCTTT